This is a list of T cell receptor beta chains from one sample in a study of T cell changes during pregnancy in multiple sclerosis. Profiled with immunoSEQ multiplex PCR; TCRdb holds only in-frame clones, not every one. The sample includes roughly 40,000 clones, about 91% seen only once; the top ten take about 2.1%. Sample: CD4+ T cells from peripheral blood mononuclear cells, taken after pregnancy. Every receptor here comes from a female donor in good health, enrolled as a control in a pregnancy study. CDR3s include the opening cysteine and the closing phenylalanine or tryptophan. The D gene is left open where the match is weak. The listing skips clone size in some rows; elsewhere it reads once, few, many or a size class.

d_call j_call v_call clone_size cdr3_aa cdr3_nt
NA TRBJ1-5 TRBV27 NA CASRSAQGSRQPQHF TGTGCCAGCAGGTCCGCACAGGGATCGAGGCAGCCCCAGCATTTT
NA TRBJ2-6 TRBV6-1 few CASSEDSSGANVLTF TGTGCCAGCAGTGAAGACAGCTCTGGGGCCAACGTCCTGACTTTC
TRBD1 TRBJ1-2 TRBV28 NA CASSPWTGGDYGYTF TGTGCCAGCAGTCCGTGGACAGGGGGGGACTATGGCTACACCTTC
NA TRBJ2-6 TRBV4-2 NA CASSQDLAPSGANVLTF TGTGCCAGCAGCCAAGATCTGGCACCCTCTGGGGCCAACGTCCTGACTTTC
TRBD1 TRBJ1-1 TRBV5-8 NA CASSRFTGQMNTEAFF TGTGCCAGCAGCCGGTTTACGGGACAGATGAACACTGAAGCTTTCTTT
NA TRBJ1-4 TRBV5-1 few CASSLAGINEKLFF TGCGCCAGCAGCTTGGCGGGGATTAATGAAAAACTGTTTTTT
TRBD2 TRBJ2-1 TRBV10-2 NA CASSTSGTYNEQFF TGCGCCAGCAGCACAAGCGGGACCTACAATGAGCAGTTCTTC
NA TRBJ2-7 TRBV7-2 NA CASRPAGQGEQYF TGTGCCAGCCGACCGGCAGGGCAAGGCGAGCAGTACTTC
TRBD1 TRBJ1-1 TRBV2 few CASRKDRGTNTEAFF TGTGCCAGCAGAAAGGACAGGGGAACGAACACTGAAGCTTTCTTT
TRBD2 TRBJ2-1 TRBV5-4 NA CASSLGLAGGIYNEQFF TGTGCCAGCAGCTTGGGCCTAGCGGGGGGGATTTACAATGAGCAGTTCTTC
NA TRBJ2-7 TRBV6-1 NA CASEGDKYEQYF TGTGCCAGCGAAGGGGACAAATACGAGCAGTACTTC
NA TRBJ2-7 TRBV9 NA CASSAGWGGVYEQYF TGTGCCAGCAGCGCCGGGTGGGGAGGTGTCTACGAGCAGTACTTC
TRBD2 TRBJ2-3 TRBV29-1 NA CSVVLLAGGQFRDTQYF TGCAGCGTTGTTCTCCTAGCGGGGGGGCAGTTCAGAGATACGCAGTATTTT
TRBD2 TRBJ2-1 TRBV14 NA CASSQEGRGGPYYRSSYNEQFF TGTGCCAGCAGCCAAGAAGGACGCGGGGGGCCGTACTATAGGAGCTCCTACAATGAGCAGTTCTTC
TRBD1 TRBJ1-4 TRBV29-1 NA CSVRWARGWEKLFF TGCAGCGTTCGTTGGGCCAGGGGGTGGGAAAAACTGTTTTTT
TRBD2 TRBJ2-3 TRBV7-3 NA CASSLRGLTSTDTQYF TGTGCCAGCAGCTTAAGGGGACTAACTAGCACAGATACGCAGTATTTT
NA TRBJ2-2 TRBV4-2 NA CASSQDRSTGELFF TGTGCCAGCAGCCAAGATCGGAGTACCGGGGAGCTGTTTTTT
NA TRBJ2-2 TRBV28 NA CASSFGGRITGELFF TGTGCCAGCAGTTTCGGGGGGCGAATCACCGGGGAGCTGTTTTTT
NA TRBJ1-3 TRBV11-2 NA CASSLGPDSGNTIYF TGTGCCAGCAGCTTAGGGCCCGACTCTGGAAACACCATATATTTT
TRBD2 TRBJ2-1 TRBV14 NA CASSQDLLAVNEQFF TGTGCCAGCAGCCAAGATCTACTAGCGGTAAATGAGCAGTTCTTC
NA TRBJ1-6 TRBV19 NA CASSAYRDTYNSPLHF TGTGCCAGTAGTGCATACCGGGACACCTATAATTCACCCCTCCACTTT
TRBD1 TRBJ2-7 TRBV30 NA CAWLRQGSYEQYF TGTGCCTGGCTGAGACAGGGTTCCTACGAGCAGTACTTC
NA TRBJ1-6 TRBV30 NA CAWSTRGRTPLHF TGTGCCTGGAGTACCCGGGGGAGGACACCCCTCCACTTT
NA TRBJ1-1 TRBV6-6 NA CASSFHLGGTEAFF TGTGCCAGCAGTTTCCATCTCGGAGGCACTGAAGCTTTCTTT
NA TRBJ1-6 TRBV6-1 NA CASSWDFPTAPLHF TGTGCCAGCAGTTGGGACTTCCCAACCGCACCCCTCCACTTT
TRBD2 TRBJ2-2 TRBV11-2 NA CASSIYSGRSTGELFF TGTGCCAGCAGCATTTATAGCGGGAGAAGCACCGGGGAGCTGTTTTTT
TRBD2 TRBJ2-1 TRBV2 NA CASRGAGGPVEQFF TGTGCCAGCAGGGGAGCGGGAGGGCCGGTTGAGCAGTTCTTC
TRBD2 TRBJ2-7 TRBV7-9 once CASSLGGNF TGTGCCAGCAGCTTGGGGGGGAACTTC
NA TRBJ2-5 TRBV29-1 NA CSVVGGPETQYF TGCAGCGTCGTGGGAGGCCCAGAGACCCAGTACTTC
NA TRBJ2-3 TRBV13 NA CASSLLFGGTDTQYF TGTGCCAGCAGCTTACTATTCGGGGGCACAGATACGCAGTATTTT
NA TRBJ2-7 TRBV4-1 NA CASSSRGGSSRYEQYF TGCGCCAGCAGCTCCCGTGGAGGGAGCAGTCGCTACGAGCAGTACTTC
NA TRBJ1-4 TRBV28 once CASTTTRTEGLFF TGTGCCAGCACCACCACCAGGACCGAGGGACTGTTTTTT
NA TRBJ2-7 TRBV27 once CASKQANYEQYF TGTGCCAGCAAACAGGCCAACTACGAGCAGTACTTC
NA TRBJ2-7 TRBV21-1 NA CASSKAWDRLYEQYF TGTGCCAGCAGCAAAGCATGGGACAGGCTTTACGAGCAGTACTTC
TRBD1 TRBJ2-2 TRBV2 NA CATGTGGPGELFF TGTGCCACCGGGACAGGAGGTCCCGGGGAGCTGTTTTTT
NA TRBJ2-1 TRBV27 NA CASSKLPGADNEQFF TGTGCCAGCAGTAAGTTGCCGGGAGCCGACAATGAGCAGTTCTTC
TRBD1 TRBJ1-1 TRBV6-1 NA CASTNRGRRTEAFF TGTGCCAGCACCAACAGGGGGCGTAGAACTGAAGCTTTCTTT
NA TRBJ1-2 TRBV15 NA CATSEDASGGYTF TGTGCCACCAGCGAAGACGCTTCGGGTGGCTACACCTTC
NA TRBJ2-7 TRBV19 NA CASSTLAGREQYF TGTGCCAGTAGTACTCTAGCTGGAAGAGAGCAGTACTTC
NA TRBJ2-5 TRBV5-6 NA CASSFMVEETQYF TGTGCCAGCAGCTTCATGGTTGAGGAGACCCAGTACTTC
NA TRBJ1-1 TRBV9 NA CASSPRWGGKDTEAFF TGTGCCAGCAGCCCCCGTTGGGGGGGGAAAGACACTGAAGCTTTCTTT
NA TRBJ1-4 TRBV5-6 NA CASSLTGSTNEKLFF TGTGCCAGCAGCTTGACAGGCAGTACAAATGAAAAACTGTTTTTT
TRBD2 TRBJ2-5 TRBV2 NA CASSEFTGGQETQYF TGTGCCAGCAGTGAATTTACGGGGGGGCAAGAGACCCAGTACTTC
TRBD2 TRBJ2-1 TRBV5-1 NA CASSLAGGGSYNEQFF TGCGCCAGCAGCTTGGCAGGCGGGGGCTCCTACAATGAGCAGTTCTTC
TRBD2 TRBJ2-3 TRBV7-2 NA CASSLVPAGVDTQYF TGTGCCAGCAGCTTAGTTCCAGCGGGAGTAGATACGCAGTATTTT
TRBD2 TRBJ2-2 TRBV2 NA CASRLAGPNTGELFF TGTGCCAGCAGGTTAGCGGGACCGAACACCGGGGAGCTGTTTTTT
NA TRBJ1-2 TRBV27 NA CASSGTQNYGYTF TGTGCCAGCAGCGGGACACAAAACTATGGCTACACCTTC
NA TRBJ1-1 TRBV4-3 NA CASSPTVSNRVSTEAFF TGCGCCAGCAGCCCCACTGTGAGTAACAGGGTAAGCACTGAAGCTTTCTTT
NA TRBJ1-2 TRBV28 NA CASSYTTVGGGATKDGYTF TGTGCCAGCAGTTATACAACGGTGGGGGGGGGCGCAACTAAGGATGGCTACACCTTC
NA TRBJ2-2 TRBV7-3 NA CASSSDTGELFF TGTGCCAGCAGCTCTGACACCGGGGAGCTGTTTTTT
NA TRBJ1-1 TRBV28 NA CASSLYSGSGEAFF TGTGCCAGCAGTTTATACTCAGGGTCGGGTGAAGCTTTCTTT